Below are 26 T cell receptor beta chains sequenced from a single sample in a study of memory CD4+ T cells and cytomegalovirus serostatus. The sort gate was single viable CD3+CD4+CD8-CD45RO+ cells for memory CD4+ T cells. The method was immunoSEQ multiplex PCR; TCRdb's version includes in-frame clones alone and lacks a portion of them. The sample lists about 59,000 clones, 80% to 90% seen once, with 0.85% to 1.2% in the top ten. The source material was memory CD4+ T cells from blood. The source of these receptors is an adult in good health and CMV-seronegative.

CDR3 coding DNA: TGTGCCAGCAGCCCCAACACCCTATCCGGCAATGAGCAGTTCTTC. It is translated as CASSPNTLSGNEQFF. The gene calls are TRBV9 and TRBJ2-1; D unclear. Germline CDR1 is SGDLS and CDR2 is YYNGEE. The CDR3 runs 15 residues. The V gene lost 4 bases and the J gene lost 6 bases, with 17 bases spanning the gap.

The chain links TRBV19 to TRBJ2-6, with 8 bases aligning to TRBD1. CDR3 length: 24 residues. Trimming removed 3 bases from V and 0 bases from J; junction bases left unmatched: 25. CDR1 is LNHDA, CDR2 SQIVND, per germline (reference sequence). The CDR3 DNA sequence: TGTGCCAGTAGTATGAACGGACAGGGTTCATTCTCGAACTATATGTTCTCTGGGGCCAACGTCCTGACTTTC. Translated, it gives CASSMNGQGSFSNYMFSGANVLTF.

The chain employs TRBV11-2 and TRBJ2-1, with D perhaps given as TRBD1 or TRBD2 (5 bases each). CDR1 and CDR2 from the germline V gene are SGHAT and FQNNGV. V was cut by 4 bases and J by 0 bases, with 10 bases left in between. The CDR3 spans 15 residues. CDR3 coding DNA: TGTGCCAGCAGCTCCTGGGGGAGCTCCTACAATGAGCAGTTCTTC. Protein product: CASSSWGSSYNEQFF.

The genes are TRBV11-2 and TRBJ1-6; 7 nucleotides agree with TRBD1. Germline CDR1 and CDR2: SGHAT and FQNNGV. V was clipped by 3 bases and J by 6 bases; unmatched bases: 5. This CDR3 has 15 residues. The CDR3 region is CASSFETGSNSPLHF. DNA of the CDR3: TGTGCCAGCAGCTTTGAGACAGGGAGTAATTCACCCCTCCACTTT.

The CDR3 nucleotides read TGTGCCAGCAGTTCACCCGGGGGGAGCTCCTACAATGAGCAGTTCTTC. It yields the protein CASSSPGGSSYNEQFF. The chain recombines TRBV28 with TRBJ2-1; 7 bases fit TRBD2. The V gene end was trimmed by 4 bases and the J gene end by 0 bases; junction bases not matched to a gene: 6. The CDR3 is 16 residues long. Germline loops: CDR1 MDHEN, CDR2 SYDVKM.

The gene calls are TRBV7-2 and TRBJ1-2; 9 bases map to TRBD1. CDR3 length equals 14 residues. Germline assignment: CDR1 SGHTA and CDR2 FQGNSA. With V trimmed by 3 bases and J by 5 bases, 4 bases remained unmatched. CDR3 sequence: CASSLVGQGYGYTF. In DNA form, the CDR3 reads TGTGCCAGCAGCTTGGTCGGACAGGGGTATGGCTACACCTTC.

V usage is TRBV5-1 and J usage is TRBJ2-1; D may correspond to TRBD1 or TRBD2 (5 bases each). Trimming pared 5 bases from V and 7 bases from J, leaving 13 bases between. Germline V lookup: CDR1 SGHRS, CDR2 YFSETQ. The CDR3 is 13 amino acids. CDR3 sequence reads: CASRKIRENEQFF. CDR3 nucleotide sequence: TGCGCCAGCAGAAAAATCAGGGAGAATGAGCAGTTCTTC.

The genes are TRBV5-1 and TRBJ1-1; D is unclear. The CDR3 is 14 amino acids. Trimming shortened V by 0 bases and J by 7 bases, and 13 bases separated the two germline ends. Germline V gene data show CDR1 as SGHRS and CDR2 as YFSETQ. CDR3 in DNA: TGCGCCAGCAGCTTGGGTCGTGGGTTTGGTGAAGCTTTCTTT. It translates to CASSLGRGFGEAFF.

The chain combines TRBV28 with TRBJ1-2; 7 bases fit TRBD1. The CDR3 is 15 residues long. Germline-derived CDR1 and CDR2 are MDHEN and SYDVKM. V was pared by 5 bases and J by 6 bases, with 12 bases of the junction left unmatched. CDR3 nucleotides: TGTGCCAGCAGTATAACAGGGGCTTTTGCTGATGGCTACACCTTC. Its protein product is CASSITGAFADGYTF.

V gene TRBV11-3 combines with J gene TRBJ1-2, with 7 bases matching TRBD1. This CDR3 spans 13 amino acids. V was pared by 6 bases and J by 8 bases, with 9 bases of the junction left unmatched. The germline gives CDR1 SGHNT, CDR2 YENEEA. Written as DNA, the CDR3 is TGTGCCAGCAGTCGGACAGGCACTGGGGGCTACACCTTC. It is translated as CASSRTGTGGYTF.

As concerns this clone: The same CDR3 is also encoded by other DNA sequences in this sample. The rearrangement uses TRBV28 and TRBJ1-5; D remains unclear. The CDR3 is made up of 13 amino acids. V lost 5 bases and J lost 1, with 6 bases in between. Looked up from germline, CDR1 is MDHEN and CDR2 is SYDVKM. The CDR3 bases are TGTGCCAGCAGTCCGGACAGCAATCAGCCCCAGCATTTT. Translated, it gives CASSPDSNQPQHF.

This clone was seen more than once but under ten times. The identical CDR3 is also encoded by other nucleotide sequences in the sample. V usage is TRBV27 and J usage is TRBJ1-1, with TRBD1 matching over 7 bases. V gave up 6 bases and J gave up 5 bases; unmatched junction bases: 6. This CDR3 region has 13 residues. CDR1 MNHEY and CDR2 SMNVEV come from the germline V gene (reference sequence). The CDR3 protein is CASRRQGGTEAFF. In DNA form, the CDR3 reads TGTGCCAGCAGACGACAGGGAGGGACTGAAGCTTTCTTT.

V usage is TRBV5-1 and J usage is TRBJ2-1; 7 nucleotides agree with TRBD1. This CDR3 has 14 residues. CDR1 is SGHRS and CDR2 is YFSETQ in the germline V gene. With V trimmed by 4 bases and J by 6 bases, 7 bases remained unmatched. CDR3 in DNA: TGCGCCAGCAGCCCGATGACAGGGTCCAATGAGCAGTTCTTC. Its protein product is CASSPMTGSNEQFF.

This chain joins TRBV5-4 and TRBJ2-5, with 9 bases identical to TRBD1. This CDR3 has 14 amino acids. CDR1 and CDR2 from the germline V gene are SGHNT and YYREEE (reference sequence). J gave up 5 bases and V 5 bases, and 7 bases lay outside the gene matches. As DNA, the CDR3 is TGTGCCAGCAGTTCAGGACAGGGGAGGGAGACCCAGTACTTC. Its protein is CASSSGQGRETQYF.

The genes are TRBV5-1 and TRBJ2-7, with D possibly being TRBD1 (6 bases). Germline CDR1 is SGHRS and CDR2 is YFSETQ. Between the trimmed V and J ends, which lost 4 bases and 3 bases, there was a span of 11 bases. This CDR3 contains 13 residues. CDR3 protein: CASSLDRNYEQYF. The CDR3 DNA is TGCGCCAGCAGCCTGGACAGAAACTACGAGCAGTACTTC.

This clone showed up just a few times. J is TRBJ2-1 and V is TRBV5-1; tentative D call: TRBD2 (6 bases). This CDR3 has 14 amino acids. Trimming cost V 0 bases and J 7 bases, with 11 bases left between them. Per germline, CDR1 SGHRS and CDR2 YFSETQ. Here the CDR3 DNA reads TGCGCCAGCAGCTTGGCTAGCGTGGTGAATGAGCAGTTCTTC. Its protein is CASSLASVVNEQFF.

The chain links TRBV25-1 to TRBJ1-2; 7 bases align to TRBD1. Germline trimming cut 2 bases from V and 4 bases from J; bases unmatched to any gene: 1. The CDR3 has 13 amino acids. Germline assignment: CDR1 MGHDK and CDR2 SYGVNS. The CDR3, as DNA: TGTGCCAGCAGTGAAGGGACAGTCTATGGCTACACCTTC. This translates into CASSEGTVYGYTF.

The chain joins TRBV7-2 to TRBJ2-2; D unresolved. The V end lost 6 bases, the J end lost 6 bases, and 14 bases lay between the germline ends. Germline lookup yields CDR1 SGHTA and CDR2 FQGNSA. CDR3 length: 14 residues. CDR3 residues: CASRPIRTAGELFF. CDR3 nucleotide sequence: TGTGCCAGCAGACCTATCCGGACCGCCGGGGAGCTGTTTTTT.

This clone was seen a few times. J is TRBJ1-2 and V is TRBV11-3; 9 positions agree with TRBD1. The V segment lost 5 bases and the J segment 4 bases; nucleotides outside the gene matches: 8. The CDR3 loop spans 15 amino acids. Germline values: CDR1 SGHNT, CDR2 YENEEA. For the CDR3, the DNA is TGTGCCAGCAGCCGTAACAGGGGGCGCATCTATGGCTACACCTTC. This translates into CASSRNRGRIYGYTF.

This clone was detected only a few times. The chain joins TRBV29-1 to TRBJ1-1; D remains unclear. Germline loops: CDR1 SQVTM, CDR2 ANQGSEA. The CDR3 length is 14 residues. The V gene lost 5 bases and the J gene lost 4 bases, with 17 bases spanning the gap. The CDR3 DNA sequence: TGCAGCGTTAAGAGGGCTCTGGGGTTCACTGAAGCTTTCTTT. Its translation: CSVKRALGFTEAFF.

The genes are TRBV11-2 and TRBJ1-1; D unresolved. CDR1 is SGHAT and CDR2 is FQNNGV in the germline V gene. The ends were cut back, 5 bases at V and 5 bases at J, with 9 bases in the middle. CDR3 length: 12 residues. This chain's CDR3 is CASSLGRTEAFF. CDR3 DNA sequence: TGTGCCAGCAGCCTGGGAAGGACTGAAGCTTTCTTT.

V and J are TRBV7-8 and TRBJ1-1; D remains ambiguous. CDR1 is SGHVS, CDR2 FQNEAQ, per germline. The CDR3 is made up of 13 amino acids. Trimming took off 4 bases at V and 4 bases at J, with 10 bases between the two ends. Here the CDR3 reads CASSSERATEAFF. DNA of the CDR3: TGTGCCAGCAGCTCTGAGAGGGCCACTGAAGCTTTCTTT.

The rearrangement links TRBV5-4 to TRBJ2-1; D is unresolved. V lost 4 bases, J lost 0 bases, and 11 bases lay in between. CDR1 is SGHNT and CDR2 is YYREEE in the germline V gene (reference sequence). This CDR3 is 15 amino acids long. CDR3 amino acids: CASSPNIYSYNEQFF. CDR3 coding DNA: TGTGCCAGCAGCCCGAACATATACTCCTACAATGAGCAGTTCTTC.

The chain employs TRBV28 and TRBJ1-5; D is unresolved. CDR1 and CDR2 from the germline V gene are MDHEN and SYDVKM. V lost 5 bases and J 0 bases, leaving 14 bases between the germline ends. The CDR3 sequence is 16 residues long. The DNA of the CDR3 is TGTGCCAGCAGTCCACAAGTACAAGTTAGCAATCAGCCCCAGCATTTT. Its translation is CASSPQVQVSNQPQHF.

This rearrangement joins TRBV6-1 to TRBJ2-5; D gene uncertain. This CDR3 is 10 amino acids long. CDR1 is MNHNS and CDR2 is SASEGT in the germline V gene. V was cut by 1 base and J by 6 bases, with 0 bases left in between. Here the CDR3 DNA reads TGTGCCAGCAGTGAAGAGACCCAGTACTTC. Translating it yields CASSEETQYF.

The chain couples TRBV27 to TRBJ1-2, with unresolved D. CDR3 length equals 13 residues. Trimming took 7 bases from V and 8 from J, leaving 17 bases between them. Per germline, CDR1 MNHEY and CDR2 SMNVEV (reference sequence). CDR3 nucleotide sequence: TGTGCCAGCAAAAGAAATACCTCTCCGGGCTACACCTTC. It yields the protein CASKRNTSPGYTF.